This TCR beta chain was captured in a study of early T cells in non-severe SARS-CoV-2 infection. About the study: Sequencing targeted bulk RNA from unsorted whole blood, leaving chains unpaired.

Germline CDR1 reads SGHRS; CDR2 reads YFSETQ. The CDR3 has 15 residues. The trim removed 2 bases at V and 3 bases at J, leaving 2 bases unmatched. From the 5' RACE reads, TCRdb called clonotypes with MiXCR, one entry per CDR3 protein. The sample lists approximately 31,000 distinct CDR3 sequences; 5.7% were seen once. This clonotype was counted ten times or more. The specimen sequenced was whole blood. The rearrangement uses TRBV5-1 and TRBJ2-3; the match to TRBD2 covers 11 bases. This sequence originates from an adult who was a healthcare worker with PCR-confirmed SARS-CoV-2 infection or an uninfected control (not recorded which). The CDR3 loop is CASSFTSGRTDTQYF. The CDR3 DNA reads TGCGCCAGCAGCTTCACTAGCGGGAGAACAGATACGCAGTATTTT.